These T cell receptor beta chains were read from a single sample in a study of shared clonotypes between healthy human individuals. The data were produced by immunoSEQ multiplex PCR, yet TCRdb's version contains in-frame clones alone and is incomplete. This table holds fewer than 800,000 clones, approximately 90% found once. Material: naive CD8+ T cells sorted from blood. All receptors come from a man aged 25-45 years in good health. Both conserved end residues are part of each CDR3. Fields, in order: CDR3 DNA, CDR3 protein, J gene, clone size, D gene, V gene. The D gene is left open where the match is weak. Clone size is given for some rows only: seen once, a few or many times, or a class if the clone is expanded.

CDR3 DNA: TGTGCCAGCAGCGAAGACGGGATCAACGAGCAGTACTTC
CDR3 protein: CASSEDGINEQYF
J gene: TRBJ2-7
clone size: .
D gene: .
V gene: TRBV9

CDR3 DNA: TGCAGCGCCCCCGGTTGGGACAATGAGCAGTTCTTC
CDR3 protein: CSAPGWDNEQFF
J gene: TRBJ2-1
clone size: .
D gene: .
V gene: TRBV29-1

CDR3 DNA: TGTGCCAGCACAGGACCGGGGGTCCGTGGGCAGTTCTTC
CDR3 protein: CASTGPGVRGQFF
J gene: TRBJ2-1
clone size: .
D gene: .
V gene: TRBV5-6

CDR3 DNA: TGTGCCACCAGCAGAGATATCATGGAAAACACTGAAGCTTTCTTT
CDR3 protein: CATSRDIMENTEAFF
J gene: TRBJ1-1
clone size: .
D gene: .
V gene: TRBV15

CDR3 DNA: TGTGCCAGCAGCTTAGCGCTGGAAATTACGGGGGAGCTGTTTTTT
CDR3 protein: CASSLALEITGELFF
J gene: TRBJ2-2
clone size: .
D gene: .
V gene: TRBV7-9

CDR3 DNA: TGTGCCAGTAGGGCCATTAGATCAGGGGTTAGGTTCGGTGGCTACACCTTC
CDR3 protein: CASRAIRSGVRFGGYTF
J gene: TRBJ1-2
clone size: .
D gene: .
V gene: TRBV27

CDR3 DNA: TGTGCCAGCAGTTTATATGAGGGAACTGAAGCTTTCTTT
CDR3 protein: CASSLYEGTEAFF
J gene: TRBJ1-1
clone size: .
D gene: .
V gene: TRBV28

CDR3 DNA: TGTGCCAGCAGTCCCTTGCAGTTGGCCAAAAACATTCAGTACTTC
CDR3 protein: CASSPLQLAKNIQYF
J gene: TRBJ2-4
clone size: once
D gene: .
V gene: TRBV27

CDR3 DNA: TGTGCCAGCAGCTTAGTCGTGTCCTACACAGATACGCAGTATTTT
CDR3 protein: CASSLVVSYTDTQYF
J gene: TRBJ2-3
clone size: once
D gene: .
V gene: TRBV7-9

CDR3 DNA: TGTGCCAGCAGCTTGGTGGGGGCTTGGAACGAGCAGTACTTC
CDR3 protein: CASSLVGAWNEQYF
J gene: TRBJ2-7
clone size: few
D gene: .
V gene: TRBV5-5